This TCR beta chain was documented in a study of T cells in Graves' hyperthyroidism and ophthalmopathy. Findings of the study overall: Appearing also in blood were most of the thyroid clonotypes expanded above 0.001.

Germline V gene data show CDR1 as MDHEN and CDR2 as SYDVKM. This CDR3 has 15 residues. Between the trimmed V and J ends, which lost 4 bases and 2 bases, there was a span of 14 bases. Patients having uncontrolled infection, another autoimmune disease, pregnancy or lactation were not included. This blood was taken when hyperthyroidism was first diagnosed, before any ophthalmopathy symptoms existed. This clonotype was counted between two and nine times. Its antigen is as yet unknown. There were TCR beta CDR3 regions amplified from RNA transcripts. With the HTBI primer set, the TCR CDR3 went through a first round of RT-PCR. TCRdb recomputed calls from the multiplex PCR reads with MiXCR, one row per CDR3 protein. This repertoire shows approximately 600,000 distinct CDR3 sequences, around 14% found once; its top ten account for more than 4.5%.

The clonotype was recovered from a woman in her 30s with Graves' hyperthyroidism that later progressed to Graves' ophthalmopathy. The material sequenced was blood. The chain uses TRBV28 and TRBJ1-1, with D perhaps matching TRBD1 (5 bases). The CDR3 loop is CASSSGAGLNTEAFF. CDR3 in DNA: TGTGCCAGCAGTTCTGGGGCAGGGCTTAACACTGAAGCTTTCTTT. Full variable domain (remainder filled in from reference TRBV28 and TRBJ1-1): DVKVTQSSRYLVKRTGEKVFLECVQDMDHENMFWYRQDPGLGLRLIYFSYDVKMKEKGDIPEGYSVSREKKERFSLILESASTNQTSMYLCASSSGAGLNTEAFFGQGTRLTVV.